Listed below are T cell receptor beta chains from one sample, sequenced in a study of breast tumors, draining lymph nodes, adjacent tissues. TCRdb analysed the multiplex PCR reads with MiXCR anew, one entry per CDR3 protein. The sample holds approximately 120,000 distinct CDR3 sequences, 21% seen once. The material sequenced was axillary lymph node tissue. These receptors all come from a female donor with breast cancer. Some clones in this sample may be carry-over from other donors' samples. Both conserved end residues are trimmed from each CDR3.

j_gene	v_gene	CDR3aa
TRBJ2-2	TRBV5-4	ASSQGLAVTGELF
TRBJ2-5	TRBV12-3/TRBV12-4	ASSPPGLAGGKTQY
TRBJ2-7	TRBV5-1	ASSLVTVGEQY
TRBJ2-2	TRBV27	ASSLVASGGNTGELF
TRBJ2-7	TRBV11-2	ASSPLDRVRTYEQY
TRBJ2-2	TRBV7-2	ASRRDRVTGELF
TRBJ2-7	TRBV27	ASSHTAGEGYEQY
TRBJ2-3	TRBV2	ASMREVNTDTQY
TRBJ2-3	TRBV27	ASRGLGRTDTQY
TRBJ2-7	TRBV7-9	ASSPSEGLAGASANLYSYEQY
TRBJ2-2	TRBV6-1	ASSKGLVATGELF
TRBJ2-1	TRBV11-3	ASSLSAGYNEQF
TRBJ2-5	TRBV5-8	ASSWRLAGGSETQY
TRBJ2-5	TRBV7-2	ASSLVDFRAGETQY
TRBJ2-1	TRBV29-1	SVAISGAYNEQF
TRBJ2-4	TRBV4-1	ASSQDGPVAKNIQY
TRBJ1-1	TRBV10-2	ASRDGQTSNTEAF
TRBJ1-2	TRBV28	ASSPGNNYGYT
TRBJ2-7	TRBV9	ASSVGDRGVYKQY
TRBJ1-2	TRBV7-8	ASSLDSLTGYGYT
TRBJ1-6	TRBV28	ASSSGGLDSPLH
TRBJ2-3	TRBV6-5	ASSYSGTSGRGIDTQY
TRBJ1-5	TRBV20-1	SARVPGQGGNQPQH
TRBJ2-3	TRBV9	ASSVAGGPDTQY
TRBJ1-5	TRBV20-1	SAVTGGRGNQPQH